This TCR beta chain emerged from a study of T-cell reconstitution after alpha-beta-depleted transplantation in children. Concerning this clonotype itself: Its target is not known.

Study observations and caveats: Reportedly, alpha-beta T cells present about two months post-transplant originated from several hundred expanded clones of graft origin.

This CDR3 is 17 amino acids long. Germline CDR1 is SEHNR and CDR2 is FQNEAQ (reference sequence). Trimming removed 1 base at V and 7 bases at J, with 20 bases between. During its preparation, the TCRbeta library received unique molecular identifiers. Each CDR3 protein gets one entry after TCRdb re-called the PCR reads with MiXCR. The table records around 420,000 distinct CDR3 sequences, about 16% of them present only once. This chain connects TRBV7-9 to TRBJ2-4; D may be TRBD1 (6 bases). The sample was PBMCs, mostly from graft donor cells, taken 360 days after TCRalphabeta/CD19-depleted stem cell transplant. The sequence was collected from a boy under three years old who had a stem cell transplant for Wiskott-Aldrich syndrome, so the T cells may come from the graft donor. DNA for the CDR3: TGTGCCAGCAGCTTAGGGGGGCGAGGGGTACCTGCGAACATTCAGTACTTC. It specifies CASSLGGRGVPANIQYF.